Listed below are T cell receptor beta chains from one sample, sequenced in a study of blood T cells in healthy people across ages. TCRdb independently ran MiXCR on the 5' RACE reads; one entry per CDR3 protein. Counted here are fewer than 2,000,000 distinct CDR3 sequences, roughly 32% occurring once; the ten biggest clones make up about 11%. The sample was blood. These receptors all stem from a woman aged 25 to 45 in good health. The conserved cysteine and the conserved F or W are not part of the CDR3 here. Rows may omit the clone size; those that give it use once, few, many or a size class.

v_gene	j_gene	abundance	CDR3aa
TRBV11-2	TRBJ2-5	few	ASNYRQETQY
TRBV5-1	TRBJ2-1	few	ASSVSGSLSYNEQF
TRBV11-2	TRBJ2-1	NA	ASSLASANNEQF
TRBV11-2	TRBJ2-5	NA	ASSSRSFGETQY
TRBV9	TRBJ1-2	NA	ASSVAMAGMNGYT
TRBV7-3	TRBJ1-2	NA	ASSLDVGLGGYT
TRBV20-1	NA	NA	SASNRGNEQY
TRBV4-1	TRBJ2-1	few	ASSQEASSGMSSYNEQF
TRBV6-4	TRBJ1-2	NA	ARGGAGGYT
TRBV20-1	TRBJ2-1	few	SARRGPQPDYNEQF
TRBV3-1	TRBJ2-1	NA	ASSQIGTSGNEQF
TRBV15	TRBJ2-1	NA	ATSRPSLGGDGQF
TRBV20-1	TRBJ1-6	few	SARKGENSPLH
TRBV29-1	TRBJ2-5	NA	SAWGRGLGETQY
TRBV2	TRBJ1-2	NA	ASGWYGYT
TRBV27	TRBJ2-7	NA	ASSSIGSWGEQY
TRBV3-1	TRBJ2-7	NA	ASRFSGRPTYEQY
TRBV6-2/TRBV6-3	TRBJ1-6	NA	ASSYPVPGQGSPLH